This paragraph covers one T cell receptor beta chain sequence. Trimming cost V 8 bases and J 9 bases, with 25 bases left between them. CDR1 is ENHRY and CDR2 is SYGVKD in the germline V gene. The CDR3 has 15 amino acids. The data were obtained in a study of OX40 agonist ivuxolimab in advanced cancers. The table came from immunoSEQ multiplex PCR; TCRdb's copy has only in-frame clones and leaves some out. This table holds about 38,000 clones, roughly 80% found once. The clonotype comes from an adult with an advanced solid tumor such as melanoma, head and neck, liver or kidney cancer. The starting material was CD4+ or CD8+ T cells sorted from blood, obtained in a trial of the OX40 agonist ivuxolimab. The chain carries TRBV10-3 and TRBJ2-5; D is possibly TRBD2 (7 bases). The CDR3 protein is CAIALERAWEGAQYF. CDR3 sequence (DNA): TGTGCCATCGCCTTAGAGCGGGCTTGGGAGGGGGCCCAGTACTTC.